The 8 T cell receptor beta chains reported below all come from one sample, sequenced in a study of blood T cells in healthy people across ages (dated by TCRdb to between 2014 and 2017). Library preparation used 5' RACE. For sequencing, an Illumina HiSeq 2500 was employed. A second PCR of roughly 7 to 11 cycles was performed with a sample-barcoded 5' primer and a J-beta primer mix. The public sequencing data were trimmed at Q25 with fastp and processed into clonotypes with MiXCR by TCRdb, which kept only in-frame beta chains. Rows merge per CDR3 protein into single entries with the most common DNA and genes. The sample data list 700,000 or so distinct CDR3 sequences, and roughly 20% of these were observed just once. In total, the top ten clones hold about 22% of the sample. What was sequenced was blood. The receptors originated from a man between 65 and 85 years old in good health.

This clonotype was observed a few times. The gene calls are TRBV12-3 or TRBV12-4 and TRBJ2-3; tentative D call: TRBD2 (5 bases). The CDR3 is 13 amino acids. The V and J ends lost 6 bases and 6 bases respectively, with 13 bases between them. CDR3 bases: TGTGCCAGCAGCGCTGGGAGTCCGGATACGCAGTATTTT. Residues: CASSAGSPDTQYF.

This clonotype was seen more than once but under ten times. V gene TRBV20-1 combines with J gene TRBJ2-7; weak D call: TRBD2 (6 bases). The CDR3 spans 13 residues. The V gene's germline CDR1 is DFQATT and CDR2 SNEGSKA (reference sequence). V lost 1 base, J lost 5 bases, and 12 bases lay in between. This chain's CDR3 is CSARGRTIHEQYF. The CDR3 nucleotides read TGCAGTGCTAGAGGGAGGACTATCCACGAGCAGTACTTC.

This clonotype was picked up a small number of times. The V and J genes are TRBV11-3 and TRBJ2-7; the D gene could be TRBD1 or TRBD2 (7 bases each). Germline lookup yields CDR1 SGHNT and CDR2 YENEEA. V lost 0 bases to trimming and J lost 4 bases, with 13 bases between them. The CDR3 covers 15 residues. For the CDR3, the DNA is TGTGCCAGCAGCTTAGATACAGGGGAGGGATACGAGCAGTACTTC. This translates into CASSLDTGEGYEQYF.

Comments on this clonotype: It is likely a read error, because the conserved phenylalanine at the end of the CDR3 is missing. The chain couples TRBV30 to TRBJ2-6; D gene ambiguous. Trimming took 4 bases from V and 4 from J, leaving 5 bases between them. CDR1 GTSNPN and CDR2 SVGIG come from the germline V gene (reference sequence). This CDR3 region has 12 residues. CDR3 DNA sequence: TGTGCCTGGAATCCCGGGGCCAACGTCCTGACTTGC. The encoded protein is CAWNPGANVLTC.

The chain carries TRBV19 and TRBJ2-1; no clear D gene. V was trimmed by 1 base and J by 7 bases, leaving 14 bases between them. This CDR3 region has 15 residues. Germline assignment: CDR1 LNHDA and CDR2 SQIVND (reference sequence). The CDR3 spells CASSIVWGLGNEQFF. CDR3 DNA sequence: TGTGCCAGTAGTATAGTATGGGGTCTAGGAAATGAGCAGTTCTTC.

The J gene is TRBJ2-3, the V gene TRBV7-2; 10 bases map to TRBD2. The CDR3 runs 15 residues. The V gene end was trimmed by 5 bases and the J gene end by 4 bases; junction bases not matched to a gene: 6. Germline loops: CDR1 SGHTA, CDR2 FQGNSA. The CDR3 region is CASSTPGLAPDTQYF. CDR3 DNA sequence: TGTGCCAGCAGCACCCCGGGACTAGCGCCAGATACGCAGTATTTT.

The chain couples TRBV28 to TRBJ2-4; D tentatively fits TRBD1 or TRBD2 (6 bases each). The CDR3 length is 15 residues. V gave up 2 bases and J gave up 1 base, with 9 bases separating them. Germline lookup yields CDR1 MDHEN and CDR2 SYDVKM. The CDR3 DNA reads TGTGCCAGCAGTTTAAGGGGGGCGGCCAAAAACATTCAGTACTTC. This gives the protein CASSLRGAAKNIQYF. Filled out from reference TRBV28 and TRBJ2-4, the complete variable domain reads DVKVTQSSRYLVKRTGEKVFLECVQDMDHENMFWYRQDPGLGLRLIYFSYDVKMKEKGDIPEGYSVSREKKERFSLILESASTNQTSMYLCASSLRGAAKNIQYFGAGTRLSVL.

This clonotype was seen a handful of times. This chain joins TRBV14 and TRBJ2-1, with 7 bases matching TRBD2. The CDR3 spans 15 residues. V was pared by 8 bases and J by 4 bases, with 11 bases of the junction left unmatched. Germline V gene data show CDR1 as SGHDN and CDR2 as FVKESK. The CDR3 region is CASARALAPYNEQFF. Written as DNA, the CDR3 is TGTGCCAGCGCCCGGGCACTAGCGCCTTACAATGAGCAGTTCTTC.